Below, 16 T cell receptor beta chains from the same sample are listed, as sequenced in a study of blood T cell repertoires in COVID-19 (TCRdb year 2020). Library preparation employed the immunoSEQ multiplex PCR assay. The immuneACCESS repertoire file appears here via TCRdb, limited to in-frame rearrangements. These files lack a portion of the clones; in checked studies, under half of the deficit traces to unresolved V genes, and the cause of the others is not known. The sample contains around 110,000 clones, roughly 90% of them found a single time. The ten largest account for 4% to 6% of the sample. Sequencing input: peripheral blood. The source is a middle-aged man with active or convalescent COVID-19.

This clone has a single count. The chain is built from TRBV10-1 and TRBJ2-1, with 10 bases lining up with TRBD1. V lost 8 bases and J lost 6; bases outside the gene matches: 10. Germline V gene lookup returns CDR1 WNHNN and CDR2 SYGVQD (reference sequence). The CDR3 has 15 amino acids. In nucleotides, the CDR3 is TGCGCCAGCGGGACAGGGGTTACTAGCAGCAATGAGCAGTTCTTC. Residues: CASGTGVTSSNEQFF.

The chain has TRBV28 and TRBJ2-1; a weak D match, TRBD1 (5 bases). The germline gives CDR1 MDHEN, CDR2 SYDVKM. The V end was cut by 8 bases, the J end by 5 bases, with 13 bases between. This CDR3 has 13 amino acids. This chain's CDR3 is CASLGQGNNEQFF. As DNA, the CDR3 is TGTGCCAGCCTGGGGCAGGGCAACAATGAGCAGTTCTTC.

The V gene is TRBV18, the J gene TRBJ1-5; TRBD1 matches at 9 bases. Germline CDR1 is KGHSH and CDR2 is LQKENI. The junction had 8 bases not matched to a gene; V was cut back by 6 bases and J by 2 bases. The CDR3 sequence is 16 residues long. The CDR3 nucleotides are TGTGCCAGCTCCGGACAGGGGATGAGGGGCAATCAGCCCCAGCATTTT. Protein product: CASSGQGMRGNQPQHF. The full variable domain, in which reference TRBV18 and TRBJ1-5 provide the parts outside the CDR3, is NAGVMQNPRHLVRRRGQEARLRCSPMKGHSHVYWYRQLPEEGLKFMVYLQKENIIDESGMPKERFSAEFPKEGPSILRIQQVVRGDSAAYFCASSGQGMRGNQPQHFGDGTRLSIL.

This chain uses TRBV7-8 with TRBJ2-5, with 13 bases matching TRBD2. Losses at the gene ends were 5 bases for V and 4 bases for J; bases not matched to a gene: 7. Germline CDR1 and CDR2: SGHVS and FQNEAQ. The CDR3 extends over 16 amino acids. The CDR3: CASSRGLAGAGETQYF. The CDR3 DNA reads TGTGCCAGCAGCCGCGGACTAGCGGGAGCCGGAGAGACCCAGTACTTC.

This chain joins TRBV19 and TRBJ1-1, with TRBD1 matching over 7 bases. The germline gives CDR1 LNHDA, CDR2 SQIVND (reference sequence). J was trimmed by 3 bases and V by 7 bases; bases with no gene match: 5. CDR3 size: 13 residues. CDR3 loop: CASKRQGDTEAFF. The CDR3, as DNA: TGTGCCAGTAAAAGACAGGGCGACACTGAAGCTTTCTTT. The whole variable domain, filled in from reference TRBV19 and TRBJ1-1, reads DGGITQSPKYLFRKEGQNVTLSCEQNLNHDAMYWYRQDPGQGLRLIYYSQIVNDFQKGDIAEGYSVSREKKESFPLTVTSAQKNPTAFYLCASKRQGDTEAFFGQGTRLTVV.

This chain connects TRBV5-8 to TRBJ2-3, with D tentatively TRBD1 (6 bases). Between the trimmed V and J ends, which lost 4 bases and 6 bases, there was a span of 21 bases. CDR1 is SGHTS, CDR2 YDEGEE, per germline. This CDR3 spans 16 amino acids. The CDR3 protein is CASSSRQATPKDTQYF. For the CDR3, the DNA is TGTGCCAGCAGCAGCCGACAGGCTACCCCTAAGGATACGCAGTATTTT.

This chain uses TRBV10-3 with TRBJ2-7; D is possibly TRBD2 (6 bases). The V gene lost 3 bases and the J gene lost 5 bases, with 8 bases spanning the gap. This CDR3 region has 12 residues. Germline CDR1 reads ENHRY; CDR2 reads SYGVKD. The CDR3 nucleotides read TGTGCCATCAGTGATTCGGGAGACGAGCAGTACTTC. It yields the protein CAISDSGDEQYF.

DNA for the CDR3: TGTGCCAGCAGCCAAGGGACAGGAGAAAAACTGTTTTTT. The encoded protein is CASSQGTGEKLFF. This chain joins TRBV3-1 (or the pseudogene TRBV3-2) and TRBJ1-4; 7 nucleotides match TRBD1. J gave up 8 bases and V 1 base, and 1 base lay outside the gene matches. The CDR3 extends over 13 amino acids. Germline CDR1 and CDR2: LGHDT and YNNKEL (reference sequence).

The chain joins TRBV6-4 to TRBJ2-2; the D is unclear. The V gene lost 3 bases and the J gene lost 5 bases, with 10 bases spanning the gap. This CDR3 has 14 residues. The germline V gene encodes CDR1 MRHNA and CDR2 SNTAGT. The CDR3 nucleotides read TGTGCCAGCAGTGAACAAGTCTGGACCGGGGAGCTGTTTTTT. The encoded protein is CASSEQVWTGELFF.

This sequence joins TRBV5-4 and TRBJ2-1; 7 bases are a match to TRBD2. Germline V gene data show CDR1 as SGHNT and CDR2 as YYREEE (reference sequence). The CDR3 sequence is 16 residues long. V lost 0 bases and J lost 7; bases outside the gene matches: 10. The CDR3 here is CASSLAGAGVGNEQFF. In DNA form, the CDR3 reads TGTGCCAGCAGCTTGGCCGGCGCGGGAGTTGGAAATGAGCAGTTCTTC.

The V gene is TRBV30, the J gene TRBJ1-6; D unresolved. Trimming cost V 3 bases and J 11 bases, with 11 bases left between them. This CDR3 spans 12 amino acids. In germline, CDR1 is GTSNPN, CDR2 SVGIG (reference sequence). In DNA, the CDR3 is TGTGCCTGGAGCATGGCCGCGGCACCCCTCCACTTT. Translated, it gives CAWSMAAAPLHF.

J is TRBJ1-5 and V is TRBV28; TRBD1 aligns across 8 bases. CDR3 size: 15 residues. V shed 6 bases, J shed 6 bases, and the junction held 10 bases outside the gene matches. Looked up from germline, CDR1 is MDHEN and CDR2 is SYDVKM. The CDR3 spells CASRSRTGNAQPQHF. CDR3 nucleotide sequence: TGTGCCAGCAGGTCTCGGACAGGGAACGCTCAGCCCCAGCATTTT.

The chain combines TRBV27 with TRBJ2-7, with D perhaps matching TRBD2 (7 bases). This CDR3 region has 15 residues. Between the trimmed V and J ends, which lost 2 bases and 2 bases, there was a span of 13 bases. CDR1 is MNHEY and CDR2 is SMNVEV in the germline V gene (reference sequence). Here the CDR3 reads CASSLRGREAYEQYF. CDR3 DNA sequence: TGTGCCAGCAGTTTAAGGGGGAGGGAGGCCTACGAGCAGTACTTC.

The chain joins TRBV5-1 to TRBJ1-1, with 7 bases that match TRBD1. V lost 3 bases to trimming and J lost 1 base; unmatched junction nucleotides: 6. CDR1 and CDR2 from the germline V gene are SGHRS and YFSETQ. The CDR3 contains 15 residues. CDR3 region: CASSWGTASNTEAFF. DNA for the CDR3: TGCGCCAGCAGCTGGGGGACAGCCTCGAACACTGAAGCTTTCTTT.

V gene TRBV4-3 combines with J gene TRBJ1-1; D unclear. V lost 0 bases, J lost 1 base, and 6 bases lay in between. This CDR3 has 14 amino acids. Per the germline V gene, CDR1 is LGHNA and CDR2 is YSLEER. The DNA of the CDR3 is TGCGCCAGCAGCCAAGAACGAGGGAACACTGAAGCTTTCTTT. Encoded protein: CASSQERGNTEAFF.

This chain links TRBV4-1 with TRBJ1-6; a possible D gene is TRBD1 (5 bases). Trimming stripped 5 bases from V and 4 bases from J, with 9 bases between. Germline lookup yields CDR1 MGHRA and CDR2 YSYEKL. This CDR3 is 14 amino acids long. The CDR3 sequence is CASSSTVYNSPLHF. CDR3 sequence (DNA): TGCGCCAGCAGCTCGACAGTTTATAATTCACCCCTCCACTTT.